This T cell receptor (beta chain) was identified during a study of spatial heterogeneity in lung cancer. Study overall: Alpha-chain sequences were detected in numbers that were consistently lower than beta-chain sequences.

Described time point: blood at routine non-recurrence follow-up after resection. Researchers sequenced whole RNA taken from tumor, nontumor lung or frozen PBMC without sorting. This clonotype has a count of ten or more. Deletions cut 0 bases from V and 5 bases from J, with 8 bases between. The CDR3 has 13 amino acids. The V gene's germline CDR1 is DFQATT and CDR2 SNEGSKA (reference sequence). TCR cDNA molecules each had a unique molecular identifier. TCRdb recomputed calls from the 5' RACE reads with MiXCR, one row per CDR3 protein. The profile covers fewer than 100,000 distinct CDR3 sequences, with 15% to 20% appearing a single time and around a fifth taken by the ten largest.

The sample consisted of PBMCs, taken at follow-up. The chain carries TRBV20-1 and TRBJ2-1; D not resolved. This clonotype was obtained from a male donor with early-stage non-small cell lung cancer. CDR3 amino acids: CSAREGIHNEQFF. The CDR3 DNA reads as TGCAGTGCTAGAGAAGGGATCCACAATGAGCAGTTCTTC.